This TCR beta chain was documented in a study of T cell responses to AZD1222 COVID-19 vaccine. TCRdb's table, derived via immunoSEQ multiplex PCR, lists solely in-frame clones and lacks some. The data hold about 100,000 clones, with 70% to 90% observed a single time. V lost 1 base to trimming and J lost 9 bases; unmatched junction nucleotides: 4. In germline, CDR1 is LGHDT, CDR2 YNNKEL (reference sequence). The CDR3 has 15 amino acids. V is TRBV3-1 (or the pseudogene TRBV3-2) and J is TRBJ1-5, with TRBD1 identical over 12 bases. This specimen was peripheral blood, taken on day 0 of MenACWY control vaccination. The sequence came from an adult in good health. CDR3 residues: CASSQGGQGARPQHF. CDR3 bases: TGTGCCAGCAGCCAAGGGGGACAGGGGGCGAGGCCCCAGCATTTT.